Listed here are 28 T cell receptor beta chains from one sample, sequenced in a study of blood T cell repertoires in COVID-19. Some clones are missing from TCRdb's copy, which holds only in-frame ones; the method was immunoSEQ multiplex PCR. The sample holds 40,000 to 55,000 clones, roughly 82% seen once. The sequenced sample consisted of peripheral blood. These receptors came from a human donor in a cohort sampled during active COVID-19.

The chain employs TRBV4-3 and TRBJ1-2, with unresolved D. The CDR3 is 15 amino acids. The germline CDR1 and CDR2 sequences are LGHNA and YSLEER. V lost 0 bases, J lost 5 bases, and 13 bases lay in between. The CDR3 spells CASSQDWSDFYGYTF. In DNA form, the CDR3 reads TGCGCCAGCAGCCAAGATTGGTCAGACTTTTATGGCTACACCTTC.

CDR3 sequence: CASSPSRLSYNEQFF. In DNA form, the CDR3 reads TGTGCCAGCAGTCCGTCGAGACTCTCATACAATGAGCAGTTCTTC. V usage is TRBV6-5 and J usage is TRBJ2-1; D is unresolved. The CDR3 runs 15 residues. Germline assignment: CDR1 MNHEY and CDR2 SVGAGI. Trimming left V 5 bases short and J 4 bases short, with 15 bases between.

The chain carries TRBV10-1 and TRBJ2-1; TRBD2 aligns across 8 bases. Losses at the gene ends were 10 bases for V and 4 bases for J; bases not matched to a gene: 9. This CDR3 comprises 14 residues. Germline V gene data show CDR1 as WNHNN and CDR2 as SYGVQD (reference sequence). In DNA, the CDR3 is TGCGCCACCGGGATAGCGGGACAATACAATGAGCAGTTCTTC. This codes for CATGIAGQYNEQFF.

The V and J genes are TRBV6-5 and TRBJ1-2; no firm D call. The CDR3 has 13 amino acids. Trimming removed 5 bases at V and 8 bases at J, with 15 bases between. CDR1 and CDR2 from the germline V gene are MNHEY and SVGAGI. As DNA, the CDR3 is TGTGCCAGCAGTCCCCCCCCGGGCGGGGGCTACACCTTC. This encodes CASSPPPGGGYTF.

This clone appeared a single time. The gene calls are TRBV2 and TRBJ2-2; 10 positions match TRBD2. The V segment lost 6 bases and the J segment 8 bases; nucleotides outside the gene matches: 6. This CDR3 spans 14 amino acids. The V gene's germline CDR1 is SNHLY and CDR2 FYNNEI. The CDR3 DNA reads as TGTGCCAGCAGCATAGCGGGGGGAACTGGGGAGCTGTTTTTT. Its protein product is CASSIAGGTGELFF.

This clone was recorded only once. V usage is TRBV3-1 (or the pseudogene TRBV3-2) and J usage is TRBJ2-1; no clear D. The CDR3 sequence is 13 residues long. CDR1 and CDR2 (germline): LGHDT, YNNKEL (reference sequence). Trimming left V 0 bases short and J 8 bases short, with 8 bases between. The CDR3 bases are TGTGCCAGCAGCCAAGATCTGAGCGATGAGCAGTTCTTC. This encodes CASSQDLSDEQFF.

The chain joins TRBV4-3 to TRBJ2-7, with a tentative D call TRBD1 (6 bases). The CDR3 totals 17 residues. V was clipped by 1 base and J by 3 bases, with 19 bases between them. CDR1 is LGHNA, CDR2 YSLEER, per germline. This CDR3 reads CASSQGPTRWGRYEQYF. The CDR3 nucleotides are TGCGCCAGCAGCCAAGGACCAACGCGGTGGGGGCGCTACGAGCAGTACTTC.

This chain links TRBV6-5 with TRBJ1-1; TRBD1 agrees at 8 bases. With V trimmed by 8 bases and J by 1 base, 6 bases remained unmatched. CDR1 is MNHEY, CDR2 SVGAGI, per germline. This CDR3 has 14 amino acids. The DNA of the CDR3 is TGTGCCAGCTGGCAGGGGGCCTGGAACACTGAAGCTTTCTTT. Encoded protein: CASWQGAWNTEAFF.

This chain joins TRBV10-1 and TRBJ1-1, with TRBD1 matching over 9 bases. Trimming cost V 4 bases and J 1 base; bases outside gene matches: 4. This CDR3 comprises 15 residues. The germline CDR1 and CDR2 sequences are WNHNN and SYGVQD (reference sequence). In nucleotides, the CDR3 is TGCGCCAGCAGTGCACGGACAGGGGAGAACACTGAAGCTTTCTTT. Translating it yields CASSARTGENTEAFF.

This clone was counted a few times. The chain is built from TRBV6-5 and TRBJ2-3; TRBD2 aligns across 8 bases. The V gene's germline CDR1 is MNHEY and CDR2 SVGAGI. The V segment lost 2 bases and the J segment 1 base; nucleotides outside the gene matches: 5. This CDR3 has 16 residues. CDR3 amino acids: CASSYVSGGRTDTQYF. CDR3 DNA sequence: TGTGCCAGCAGTTACGTCAGCGGGGGACGCACAGATACGCAGTATTTT.

This sequence joins TRBV7-8 and TRBJ1-2, with unresolved D. Trimming shortened V by 2 bases and J by 0 bases, and 4 bases separated the two germline ends. The length of the CDR3 is 13 residues. CDR1 is SGHVS, CDR2 FQNEAQ, per germline. CDR3 loop: CASSLYSNYGYTF. The CDR3 coding sequence is TGTGCCAGCAGCTTATACTCTAACTATGGCTACACCTTC.

In this sample, this clone turned up a few times. CDR3 DNA: TGTGCCAGTAGTATCCTAACTTTGTTGGAGGGCTACACCTTC. Translated, it gives CASSILTLLEGYTF. The rearrangement links TRBV19 to TRBJ1-2; D is ambiguous. Trimming left V 3 bases short and J 8 bases short, with 16 bases between. The germline gives CDR1 LNHDA, CDR2 SQIVND (reference sequence). The CDR3 has 14 amino acids.

This chain links TRBV19 with TRBJ2-1, with TRBD2 matching 13 bases. The germline V gene has CDR1 LNHDA and CDR2 SQIVND (reference sequence). This CDR3 is built from 16 residues. The V and J ends lost 6 bases and 9 bases, in that order; junction bases with no gene match: 11. CDR3 DNA: TGTGCCAGTAGCCCCGGACTAGCGGGGGACCTGGGTGAGCAGTTCTTC. This gives the protein CASSPGLAGDLGEQFF.

This chain uses TRBV28 with TRBJ2-7, with 7 bases identical to TRBD2. CDR3 size: 15 residues. Germline V gives CDR1 MDHEN, CDR2 SYDVKM. With V trimmed by 2 bases and J by 2 bases, 6 bases remained unmatched. In DNA form, the CDR3 reads TGTGCCAGCAGTTTACAGGGCGGGAGACCCTACGAGCAGTACTTC. Translation: CASSLQGGRPYEQYF.

This clone was seen only a few times. The chain employs TRBV6-5 and TRBJ1-5; 10 nucleotides agree with TRBD1. CDR1 and CDR2 (germline): MNHEY, SVGAGI. V lost 6 bases and J lost 4; bases outside the gene matches: 6. The CDR3 consists of 15 residues. The DNA for the CDR3 is TGTGCCAGCAGCAGAGGACAGGGGGGAAATCAGCCCCAGCATTTT. This encodes CASSRGQGGNQPQHF.

Only a few counts were recorded for this clone. In DNA, the CDR3 is TGTGCCAGCAGCTTAGACCCAGGGGTTGCCTACGAGCAGTACTTC. Translated, it gives CASSLDPGVAYEQYF. The J gene is TRBJ2-7, the V gene TRBV7-9, with D possibly TRBD1 on 6 matching bases. The CDR3 runs 15 residues. Between the trimmed V and J ends, which lost 1 base and 2 bases, there was a span of 12 bases. CDR1 and CDR2 from the germline V gene are SEHNR and FQNEAQ (reference sequence).

In its sample, this clone was seen once. The J gene is TRBJ1-1, the V gene TRBV25-1, with a weak D call TRBD1 (5 bases). V lost 3 bases, J lost 0 bases, and 8 bases lay in between. This CDR3 is built from 14 residues. Germline assignment: CDR1 MGHDK and CDR2 SYGVNS. The CDR3 DNA follows: TGTGCCAGCAGTGAGACAGTAATGAACACTGAAGCTTTCTTT. Translating it yields CASSETVMNTEAFF.

V usage is TRBV2 and J usage is TRBJ1-4; 7 bases map to TRBD1. Trimming cost V 5 bases and J 0 bases; bases outside gene matches: 3. This CDR3 region has 15 residues. Per germline, CDR1 SNHLY and CDR2 FYNNEI. The CDR3 DNA is TGTGCCAGCAGTCAAACAGGGGCAACTAATGAAAAACTGTTTTTT. As protein: CASSQTGATNEKLFF.

V is TRBV6-6 and J is TRBJ1-5, with D uncertain. V lost 2 bases, J lost 4 bases, and 15 bases lay in between. CDR1 is MNHNY, CDR2 SVGAGI, per germline (reference sequence). The CDR3 is made up of 16 amino acids. CDR3 sequence (DNA): TGTGCCAGCAGTTACCAGCTCGGGGTCGGTAATCAGCCCCAGCATTTT. This sequence encodes CASSYQLGVGNQPQHF.

This clone was found a few times. The V gene is TRBV4-2, the J gene TRBJ2-5; 9 bases are a match to TRBD2. With V trimmed by 2 bases and J by 5 bases, 6 bases remained unmatched. This CDR3 region has 15 residues. Germline V gene data show CDR1 as LGHNA and CDR2 as YNFKEQ. As DNA, the CDR3 is TGTGCCAGCAGCCAAAGACTAGCGGTGGGGGAGACCCAGTACTTC. Protein sequence: CASSQRLAVGETQYF.

In this sample, this clone turned up once. This chain joins TRBV19 and TRBJ1-2; the D gene is possibly TRBD1 (6 bases). V gave up 5 bases and J gave up 4 bases, with 20 bases separating them. The CDR3 spans 16 residues. Germline lookup yields CDR1 LNHDA and CDR2 SQIVND (reference sequence). CDR3 sequence: CASSPITGLAPYGYTF. In DNA form, the CDR3 reads TGTGCCAGTAGTCCCATTACAGGGCTTGCCCCCTATGGCTACACCTTC.

The chain is built from TRBV2 and TRBJ1-6; 8 bases line up with TRBD1. The germline gives CDR1 SNHLY, CDR2 FYNNEI. The CDR3 contains 16 residues. The junction had 10 bases not matched to a gene; V was cut back by 6 bases and J by 6 bases. For the CDR3, the DNA is TGTGCCAGCAGGGCCGAAACAGGGGGTAGTAATTCACCCCTCCACTTT. This codes for CASRAETGGSNSPLHF. The full variable domain, rest sourced from reference TRBV2 and TRBJ1-6, is EPEVTQTPSHQVTQMGQEVILRCVPISNHLYFYWYRQILGQKVEFLVSFYNNEISEKSEIFDDQFSVERPDGSNFTLKIRSTKLEDSAMYFCASRAETGGSNSPLHFGNGTRLTVT.

The chain recombines TRBV4-1 with TRBJ1-1; 12 bases fit TRBD1. Germline CDR1 MGHRA, CDR2 YSYEKL. J lost 3 bases, V lost 3 bases, and 20 bases had no gene match. The CDR3 spans 21 residues. CDR3 nucleotides: TGCGCCAGCAGCCATATCAAAATCCCCCGCCGGGACAGGGGGCGCGACACTGAAGCTTTCTTT. This gives the protein CASSHIKIPRRDRGRDTEAFF.

The rearrangement joins TRBV6-1 to TRBJ2-3, with 11 bases lining up with TRBD1. Germline assignment: CDR1 MNHNS and CDR2 SASEGT. The CDR3 consists of 15 residues. The junction had 2 bases not matched to a gene; V was cut back by 3 bases and J by 3 bases. The DNA for the CDR3 is TGTGCCAGCAGTGAGGACAGGGGGCCTACAGATACGCAGTATTTT. This gives the protein CASSEDRGPTDTQYF.

The chain employs TRBV7-9 and TRBJ2-1, with D unclear. The CDR3 consists of 14 residues. Germline lookup yields CDR1 SEHNR and CDR2 FQNEAQ (reference sequence). Trimming removed 1 base from V and 1 base from J, with 5 bases in between. The CDR3 loop is CASSLVRSYNEQFF. In DNA form, the CDR3 reads TGTGCCAGCAGCTTAGTGAGGTCCTACAATGAGCAGTTCTTC.

Concerning this clone itself: The junction and the germline gene differ at one end; a read error may be behind it. This chain links TRBV15 with TRBJ2-7; D is unclear. The CDR3 is 13 amino acids. Germline V gene lookup returns CDR1 LNHNV and CDR2 YYDKDF (reference sequence). This CDR3 is CATSRDLSHEQYF. CDR3 DNA sequence: TGTGCCACCAGCAGAGACCTCTCCCACGAGCAGTACTTC.

The gene calls are TRBV9 and TRBJ2-1; D remains unclear. Trimming shortened V by 0 bases and J by 6 bases, and 13 bases separated the two germline ends. The CDR3 extends over 15 amino acids. Germline CDR1 reads SGDLS; CDR2 reads YYNGEE. The CDR3 coding sequence is TGTGCCAGCAGCGTAGCTGGTAGTGCGCGCAATGAGCAGTTCTTC. Its protein product is CASSVAGSARNEQFF. Complete variable domain (other parts from reference TRBV9 and TRBJ2-1): DSGVTQTPKHLITATGQRVTLRCSPRSGDLSVYWYQQSLDQGLQFLIQYYNGEERAKGNILERFSAQQFPDLHSELNLSSLELGDSALYFCASSVAGSARNEQFFGPGTRLTVL.

The chain carries TRBV4-1 and TRBJ1-2; 7 bases agree with TRBD1. V lost 5 bases to trimming and J lost 3 bases; unmatched junction nucleotides: 12. The CDR3 loop spans 16 amino acids. Looked up from germline, CDR1 is MGHRA and CDR2 is YSYEKL. The CDR3 region has the DNA TGCGCCAGCAGCTCAAGAGGGGCAGGGGGACACTATGGCTACACCTTC. It specifies CASSSRGAGGHYGYTF.